A single sample gave rise to the 9 T cell receptor beta chains below, sequenced in a study of cytomegalovirus exposure and HLA in healthy donors. The PCR had 60 Vbeta and 13 Jbeta primers. Measured with immunoSEQ multiplex PCR; TCRdb has only the in-frame clones, and not every one. The table shows some 180,000 clones, with 80% occurring only once. Source material: PBMCs. The receptors shown here come from a woman in her 30s in good health and CMV-seronegative.

The genes are TRBV10-2 and TRBJ1-5; 7 bases fit TRBD1. This CDR3 has 13 residues. Germline values: CDR1 WSHSY, CDR2 SAAADI. V was clipped by 5 bases and J by 5 bases; unmatched bases: 3. CDR3 amino acids: CASSNDRDQPQHF. The CDR3 bases are TGCGCCAGCAGTAACGACAGGGATCAGCCCCAGCATTTT.

The V call is TRBV5-1, the J call TRBJ1-1; 7 bases align to TRBD1. CDR1 and CDR2 from the germline V gene are SGHRS and YFSETQ. The CDR3 loop spans 15 amino acids. Trimming removed 0 bases from V and 0 bases from J; junction bases left unmatched: 2. Written as DNA, the CDR3 is TGCGCCAGCAGCTTGGGGACAGGCATGAACACTGAAGCTTTCTTT. Encoded protein: CASSLGTGMNTEAFF.

The V call is TRBV5-1, the J call TRBJ2-5, with D unresolved. V was trimmed by 1 base and J by 5 bases, leaving 12 bases between them. This CDR3 is 14 amino acids long. Germline-derived CDR1 and CDR2 are SGHRS and YFSETQ. DNA for the CDR3: TGCGCCAGCAGCTTGATGTTTGCACGGGAGACCCAGTACTTC. This translates into CASSLMFARETQYF.

The rearrangement joins TRBV6-5 to TRBJ1-1; no firm D call. The V and J ends lost 2 bases and 1 base respectively, with 8 bases between them. CDR1 is MNHEY, CDR2 SVGAGI, per germline. The CDR3 runs 14 residues. This CDR3 is CASSYVRGNTEAFF. CDR3 nucleotides: TGTGCCAGCAGTTACGTCAGAGGGAACACTGAAGCTTTCTTT.

The V gene is TRBV4-3, the J gene TRBJ1-2, with unresolved D. There are 14 residues in the CDR3. The germline CDR1 and CDR2 sequences are LGHNA and YSLEER. Trimming cost V 0 bases and J 1 base, with 6 bases left between them. The CDR3 bases are TGCGCCAGCAGCCAAGAGGCGGTTAACTATGGCTACACCTTC. Protein product: CASSQEAVNYGYTF.

The chain has TRBV29-1 and TRBJ2-5; 13 bases match TRBD2. The germline CDR1 and CDR2 sequences are SQVTM and ANQGSEA. V shed 4 bases, J shed 4 bases, and the junction held 3 bases outside the gene matches. The CDR3 contains 14 residues. The CDR3 here is CSVGGTSGVETQYF. In DNA form, the CDR3 reads TGCAGCGTTGGTGGGACTAGCGGGGTAGAGACCCAGTACTTC.

The chain has TRBV11-3 and TRBJ2-7, with TRBD1 matching over 7 bases. Per the germline V gene, CDR1 is SGHNT and CDR2 is YENEEA. The V gene end was trimmed by 9 bases and the J gene end by 1 base; junction bases not matched to a gene: 12. This CDR3 has 15 amino acids. CDR3 region: CARSSGTAVSYEQYF. In DNA, the CDR3 is TGTGCCAGGTCCTCCGGGACAGCCGTGTCCTACGAGCAGTACTTC. Supplemented by reference TRBV11-3 and TRBJ2-7, the full variable domain reads EAGVVQSPRYKIIEKKQPVAFWCNPISGHNTLYWYLQNLGQGPELLIRYENEEAVDDSQLPKDRFSAERLKGVDSTLKIQPAELGDSAVYLCARSSGTAVSYEQYFGPGTRLTVT.

V and J are TRBV9 and TRBJ1-2; TRBD1 agrees at 9 bases. V lost 3 bases and J lost 6; bases outside the gene matches: 12. Germline-derived CDR1 and CDR2 are SGDLS and YYNGEE. There are 16 residues in the CDR3. CDR3 sequence: CASSALIGTGMNGYTF. For the CDR3, the DNA is TGTGCCAGCAGCGCACTAATCGGGACAGGGATGAATGGCTACACCTTC.

The J gene is TRBJ2-7, the V gene TRBV6-1; tentative D call: TRBD1 (5 bases). V lost 1 base and J 5 bases, leaving 18 bases between the germline ends. CDR3 size: 16 residues. CDR1 and CDR2 (germline): MNHNS, SASEGT. As DNA, the CDR3 is TGTGCCAGCAGTGAAGATAAAGGGGCCCTAGGTCACGAGCAGTACTTC. It yields the protein CASSEDKGALGHEQYF.